This note documents a single T cell receptor beta chain sequence. What this receptor recognizes is not known. The junction and the germline gene differ at one end; a read error may be behind it. Looking up the germline V gene yields CDR1 MRHNA and CDR2 SNTAGT. The CDR3 runs 16 residues from the cysteine to the phenylalanine. Only the CDR3 DNA stays, 48 bases, in frame from base 1. For sequencing of the TCRbeta CDR3 region, genomic DNA was extracted from the sorted cells. TCRbeta CDR3 regions were sequenced using the immunoSEQ Assay. TCRdb took this table from immuneACCESS and kept in-frame rearrangements with V and J called. Such tables lack part of the clones; where checked against another copy, unresolved V genes explain under half of the gap, and the rest is unexplained. This sample gives tens of thousands of clones in total; roughly 90% of them show up just once. The ten largest clones represent 0.75% to 1% of the sample.

The sample belongs to a study of OX40 agonist ivuxolimab in advanced cancers. About the full investigation: Ivuxolimab was an agonistic, fully human IgG2 monoclonal antibody directed against OX40 (CD134), a costimulatory receptor. Intravenous ivuxolimab was administered to patients every 2 weeks at six dose levels: 0.01, 0.1, 0.3, 1.5, 3 and 10 mg/kg. A male proportion of 82.7% and a mean age of approximately 61 years, ranging from 23 to 79, were recorded for the dose-escalation cohort. The monotherapy dose-escalation portion (N ≈ 56 patients) of the phase I ivuxolimab trial is reported in the paper. Among the approximately 50 dose-escalation patients, about 19 had hepatocellular carcinoma, approximately 15 melanoma, 9 renal cell carcinoma and 9 head and neck cancer. Patients were allowed to have had prior anti-PD-1, anti-PD-L1 or anti-CTLA-4 therapy, and 30% to 40% of the dose-escalation patients had previously received checkpoint inhibitors. Partial responses occurred in three dose-escalation patients: two with cutaneous melanoma and one with hepatocellular carcinoma. Peripheral TCRbeta sequencing aimed to test whether ivuxolimab altered TCR sequence diversity and caused clonal T-cell expansion.

Patients with a history of autoimmune disease or receiving systemic immunosuppression were excluded from the trial. In every dose cohort, peripheral blood was drawn for TCR sequencing at baseline, cycle 4 day 1, and cycle 7 day 1. The samples were drawn from a first-in-human, open-label, multicenter phase I dose-escalation trial of ivuxolimab. Adults with locally advanced or metastatic melanoma, renal cell, hepatocellular, or head and neck squamous cell carcinoma were enrolled in the trial. CD4+ and CD8+ T cells were sorted separately from peripheral blood before TCR sequencing. The full study reports these points: After ivuxolimab, more expanded clones were found on average in CD8+ T cells than in CD4+ T cells. Antigen specificity was not determined for the clonally expanded peripheral T cells. Low levels of normalized T-cell clonal expansion were also seen in some nonresponding patients. Clonal expansion of both CD4+ and CD8+ blood T cells was observed from baseline to week 6 at doses 0.1 to 3.0 mg/kg. In partial responders in the 0.1-3.0 mg/kg groups, normalized peripheral clonal expansion was found to be among the lowest, especially among CD8+ T cells.

The chain joins TRBV6-4 to TRBJ2-3, with 12 bases matching TRBD2. This TCR was sampled from an adult with an advanced solid tumor such as melanoma, head and neck, liver or kidney cancer. The sequencing used CD4+ or CD8+ T cells sorted from blood, collected in a trial of the OX40 agonist ivuxolimab. The DNA reads as follows: TGTGCCAGCAGTGACGCGACTAGCGGGAGCAGAGATACGCAGTATTTT. Translation gives CASSDATSGSRDTQYF.